The TCR beta chain described here comes from a study of CD8+ T cells in alopecia areata. On the study more broadly: Oral tofacitinib, 5 to 10 mg twice daily, was given in an open-label trial. Findings and caveats of the study: The study also sequences resident alphabeta T cells of normal skin in scalp samples. Alopecia totalis/universalis scalp especially showed more expanded CD8+ clones than normal scalp.

V lost 4 bases and J 5 bases, leaving 11 bases between the germline ends. The CDR3 spans 13 residues. Germline assignment: CDR1 SGHTA and CDR2 FQGTGA. On this clone: The antigen is undetermined. Other nucleotide sequences from this sample produce the same CDR3.

Reverse transcribed after extraction, RNA yielded cDNA as the sequencing template. Profiling relied on immunoSEQ multiplex PCR, and the TCRdb table lists in-frame clones only, not all of them. The top ten clones hold roughly 16% of a sample with around 160,000 clones, 87% of them seen once. Sampling of alopecia areata patients yielded lesional scalp punch biopsies as well as peripheral blood. The clonotype comes from a human donor with alopecia areata. The chain employs TRBV7-3 and TRBJ2-5; D not resolved. The specimen was CD8+ T cells sorted from blood, collected at week 0. The CDR3 loop is CASSSPGEETQYF. Here the CDR3 DNA reads TGTGCCAGCAGCTCTCCAGGCGAGGAGACCCAGTACTTC.